This T cell receptor (beta chain) was captured in a study of blood T cell repertoires in COVID-19. Study-wide background: Acute-phase and convalescent COVID-19 samples originated in the United States, Italy and Spain.

This CDR3 is built from 15 residues. V shed 2 bases and J 4 bases; nucleotides not matched to a gene: 7. Germline V gene data show CDR1 as LGHNA and CDR2 as YNFKEQ. Authors' processing steps: Reference gene primer amplification gave estimated nucleated cell counts. Some clones are missing from TCRdb's copy, which holds only in-frame ones; the method was immunoSEQ multiplex PCR. V, J and clone size derive from that table, while D and trimming were established from the DNA sequence. The sample records about 530,000 clones, about 89% being singletons. Source material: peripheral blood. This sequence was found in a woman aged 45-65 years with COVID-19, enrolled during active disease. V gene TRBV4-2 combines with J gene TRBJ2-5; 7 bases map to TRBD2. The CDR3: CASSQPGLGGETQYF. CDR3 nucleotides: TGTGCCAGCAGCCAACCAGGACTAGGCGGAGAGACCCAGTACTTC.